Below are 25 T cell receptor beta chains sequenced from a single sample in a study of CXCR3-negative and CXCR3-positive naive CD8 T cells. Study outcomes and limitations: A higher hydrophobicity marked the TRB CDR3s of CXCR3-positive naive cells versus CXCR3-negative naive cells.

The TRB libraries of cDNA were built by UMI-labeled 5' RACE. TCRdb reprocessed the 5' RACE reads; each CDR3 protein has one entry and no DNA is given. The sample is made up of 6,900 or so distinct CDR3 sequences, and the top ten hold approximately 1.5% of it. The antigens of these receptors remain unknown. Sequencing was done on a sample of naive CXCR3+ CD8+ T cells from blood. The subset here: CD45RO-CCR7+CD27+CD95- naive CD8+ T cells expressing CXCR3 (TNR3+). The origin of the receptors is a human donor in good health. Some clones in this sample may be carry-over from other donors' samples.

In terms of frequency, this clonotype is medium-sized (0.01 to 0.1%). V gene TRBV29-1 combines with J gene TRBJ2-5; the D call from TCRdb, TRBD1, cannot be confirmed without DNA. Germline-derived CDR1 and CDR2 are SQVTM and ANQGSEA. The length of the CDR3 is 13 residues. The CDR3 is CSVEIPLGETQYF. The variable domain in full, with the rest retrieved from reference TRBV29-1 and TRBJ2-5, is SAVISQKPSRDICQRGTSLTIQCQVDSQVTMMFWYRQQPGQSLTLIATANQGSEATYESGFVIDKFPISRPNLTFSTLTVSNMSPEDSSIYLCSVEIPLGETQYFGPGTRLLVL.

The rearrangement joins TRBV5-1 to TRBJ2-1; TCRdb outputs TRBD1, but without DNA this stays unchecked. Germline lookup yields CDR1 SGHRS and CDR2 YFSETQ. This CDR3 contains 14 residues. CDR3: CASRLAGPYNEQFF.

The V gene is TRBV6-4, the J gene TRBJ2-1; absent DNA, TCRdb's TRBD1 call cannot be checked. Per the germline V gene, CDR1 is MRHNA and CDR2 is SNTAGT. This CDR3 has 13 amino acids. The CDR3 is CASSVGLGNEQFF.

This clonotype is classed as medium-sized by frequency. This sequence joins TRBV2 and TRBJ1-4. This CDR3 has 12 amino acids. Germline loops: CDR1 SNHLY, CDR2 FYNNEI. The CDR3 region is CASRFGSEKLFF.

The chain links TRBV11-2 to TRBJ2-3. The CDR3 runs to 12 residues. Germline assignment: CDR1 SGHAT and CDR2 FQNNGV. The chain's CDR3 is CASSLVPDTQYF.

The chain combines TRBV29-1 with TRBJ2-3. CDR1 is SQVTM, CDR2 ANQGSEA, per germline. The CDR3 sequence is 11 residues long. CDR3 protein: CSVGGTDTQYF.

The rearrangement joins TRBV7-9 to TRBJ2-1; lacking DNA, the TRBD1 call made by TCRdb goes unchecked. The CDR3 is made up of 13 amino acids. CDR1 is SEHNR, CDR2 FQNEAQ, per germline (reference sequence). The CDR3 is CASSHRGGDEQFF. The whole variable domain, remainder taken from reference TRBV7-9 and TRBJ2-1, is DTGVSQNPRHKITKRGQNVTFRCDPISEHNRLYWYRQTLGQGPEFLTYFQNEAQLEKSRLLSDRFSAERPKGSFSTLEIQRTEQGDSAMYLCASSHRGGDEQFFGPGTRLTVL.

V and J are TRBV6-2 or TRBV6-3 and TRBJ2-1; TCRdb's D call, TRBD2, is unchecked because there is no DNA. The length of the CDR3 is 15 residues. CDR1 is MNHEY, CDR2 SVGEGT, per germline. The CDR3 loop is CASRPRLAAYNEQFF.

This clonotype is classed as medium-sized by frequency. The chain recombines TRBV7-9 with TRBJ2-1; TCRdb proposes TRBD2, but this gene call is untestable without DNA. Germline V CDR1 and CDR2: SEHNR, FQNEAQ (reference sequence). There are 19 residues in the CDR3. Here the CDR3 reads CASSPSGTSGIGSYNEQFF.

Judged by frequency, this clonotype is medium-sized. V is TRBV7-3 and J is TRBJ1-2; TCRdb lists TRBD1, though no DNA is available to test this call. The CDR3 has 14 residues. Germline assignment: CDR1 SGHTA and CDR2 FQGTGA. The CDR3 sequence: CASSPTGGNYGYTF.

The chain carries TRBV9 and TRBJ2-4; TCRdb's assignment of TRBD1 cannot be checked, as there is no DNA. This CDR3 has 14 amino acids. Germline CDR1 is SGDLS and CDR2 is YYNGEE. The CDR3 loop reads CASSVGRGRNIQYF.

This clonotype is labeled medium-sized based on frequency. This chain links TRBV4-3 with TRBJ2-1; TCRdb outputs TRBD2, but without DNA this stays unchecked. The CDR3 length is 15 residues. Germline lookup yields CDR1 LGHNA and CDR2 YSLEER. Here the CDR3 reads CASSQGSGIENEQFF.

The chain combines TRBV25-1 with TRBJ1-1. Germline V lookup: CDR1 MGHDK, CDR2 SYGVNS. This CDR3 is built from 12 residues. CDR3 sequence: CASSELDTEAFF.

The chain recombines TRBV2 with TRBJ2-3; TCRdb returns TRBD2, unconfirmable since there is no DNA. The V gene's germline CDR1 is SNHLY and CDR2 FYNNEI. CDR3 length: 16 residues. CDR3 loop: CASSEAGLAETDTQYF.

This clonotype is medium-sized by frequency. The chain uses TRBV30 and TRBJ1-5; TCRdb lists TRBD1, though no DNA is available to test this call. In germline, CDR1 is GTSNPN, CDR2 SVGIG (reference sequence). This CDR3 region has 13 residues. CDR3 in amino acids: CAWSVDRDQPQHF.

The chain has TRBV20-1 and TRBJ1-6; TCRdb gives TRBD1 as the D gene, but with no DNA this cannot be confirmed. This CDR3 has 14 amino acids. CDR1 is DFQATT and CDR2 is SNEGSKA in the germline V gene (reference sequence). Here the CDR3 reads CSAIGTVENSPLHF.

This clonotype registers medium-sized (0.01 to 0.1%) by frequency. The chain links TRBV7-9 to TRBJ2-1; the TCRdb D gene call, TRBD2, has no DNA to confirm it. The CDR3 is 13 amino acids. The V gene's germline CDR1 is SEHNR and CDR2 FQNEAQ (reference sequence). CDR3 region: CVTIAGEYNEQFF.

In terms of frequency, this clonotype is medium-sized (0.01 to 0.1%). The CDR3 spells CASSAREVEETQYF. V and J are TRBV25-1 and TRBJ2-5; TCRdb proposes TRBD2, but this gene call is untestable without DNA. This CDR3 comprises 14 residues. Germline V gene sequence: CDR1 MGHDK, CDR2 SYGVNS.

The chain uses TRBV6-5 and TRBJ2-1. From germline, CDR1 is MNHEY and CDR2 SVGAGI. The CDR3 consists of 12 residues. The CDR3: CASSYVGNEQFF.

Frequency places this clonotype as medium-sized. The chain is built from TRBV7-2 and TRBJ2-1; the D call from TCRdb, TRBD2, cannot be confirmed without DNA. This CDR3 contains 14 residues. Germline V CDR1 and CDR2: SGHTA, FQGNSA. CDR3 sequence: CASSLGLEYNEQFF.

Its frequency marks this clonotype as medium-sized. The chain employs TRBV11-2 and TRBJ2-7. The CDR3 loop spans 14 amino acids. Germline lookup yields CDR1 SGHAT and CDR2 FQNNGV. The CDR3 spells CASSLGGSYYEQYF.

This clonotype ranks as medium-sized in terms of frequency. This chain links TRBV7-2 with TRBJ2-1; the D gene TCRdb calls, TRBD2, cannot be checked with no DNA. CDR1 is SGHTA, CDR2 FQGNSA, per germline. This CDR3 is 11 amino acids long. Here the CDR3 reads CATSGGNEQFF. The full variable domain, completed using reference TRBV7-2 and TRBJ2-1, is GAGVSQSPSNKVTEKGKDVELRCDPISGHTALYWYRQSLGQGLEFLIYFQGNSAPDKSGLPSDRFSAERTGGSVSTLTIQRTQQEDSAVYLCATSGGNEQFFGPGTRLTVL.

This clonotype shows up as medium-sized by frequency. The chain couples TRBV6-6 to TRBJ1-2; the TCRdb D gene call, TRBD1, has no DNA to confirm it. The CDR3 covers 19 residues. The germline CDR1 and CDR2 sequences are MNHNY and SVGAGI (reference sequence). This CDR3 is CASSYSSILEEYGAYGYTF.

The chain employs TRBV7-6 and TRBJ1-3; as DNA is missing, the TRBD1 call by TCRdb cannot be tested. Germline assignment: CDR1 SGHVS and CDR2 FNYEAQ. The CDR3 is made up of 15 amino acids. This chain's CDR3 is CASSPVVGSGNTIYF.

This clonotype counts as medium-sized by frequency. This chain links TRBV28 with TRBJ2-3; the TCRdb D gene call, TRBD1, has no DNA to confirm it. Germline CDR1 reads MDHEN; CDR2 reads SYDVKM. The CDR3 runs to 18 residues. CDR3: CASSPPGQGSWGTDTQYF.